This TCR beta chain was recorded in a study of T cell repertoires in cytomegalovirus infection. TCRdb re-called the reads through MiXCR, storing one row per CDR3 protein. Among about 530,000 distinct CDR3 sequences listed, roughly 29% were seen once. The sequencing input was PBMCs. This clonotype originated in a human donor in good health (CMV status not recorded). Some clones in this sample may be carry-over from other donors' samples.

The CDR3 DNA reads TGTGCCAGCAGGCCGGACAGGGCAAGGGAGCAGTACTTC. It yields the protein CASRPDRAREQYF. This rearrangement joins TRBV27 to TRBJ2-7, with 8 bases that match TRBD1. Germline CDR1 is MNHEY and CDR2 is SMNVEV (reference sequence). J gave up 7 bases and V 6 bases, and 8 bases lay outside the gene matches. The CDR3 contains 13 residues.